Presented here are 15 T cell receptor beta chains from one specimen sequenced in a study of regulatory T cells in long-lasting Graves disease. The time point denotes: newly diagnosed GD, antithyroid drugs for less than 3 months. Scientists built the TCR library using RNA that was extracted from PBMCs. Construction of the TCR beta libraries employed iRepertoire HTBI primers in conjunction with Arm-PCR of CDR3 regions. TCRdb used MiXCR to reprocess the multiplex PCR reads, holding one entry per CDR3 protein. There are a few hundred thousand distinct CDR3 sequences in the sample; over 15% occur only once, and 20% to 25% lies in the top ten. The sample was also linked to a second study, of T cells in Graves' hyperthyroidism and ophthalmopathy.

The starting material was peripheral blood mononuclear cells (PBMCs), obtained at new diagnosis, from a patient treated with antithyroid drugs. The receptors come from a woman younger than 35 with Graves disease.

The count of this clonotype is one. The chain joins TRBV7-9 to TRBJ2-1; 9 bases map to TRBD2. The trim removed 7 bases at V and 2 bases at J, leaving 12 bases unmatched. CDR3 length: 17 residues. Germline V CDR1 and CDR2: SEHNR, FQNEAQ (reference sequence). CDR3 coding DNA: TGTGCCAGCACCACGGGGAGGGCGGGAGGGCCCTACAATGAGCAGTTCTTC. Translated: CASTTGRAGGPYNEQFF.

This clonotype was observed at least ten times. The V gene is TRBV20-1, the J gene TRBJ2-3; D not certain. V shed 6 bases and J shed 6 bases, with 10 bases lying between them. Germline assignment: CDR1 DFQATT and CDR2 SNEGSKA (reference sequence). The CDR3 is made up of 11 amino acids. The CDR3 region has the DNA TGCAGTGCCGCCGTTGAGGATACGCAGTATTTT. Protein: CSAAVEDTQYF.

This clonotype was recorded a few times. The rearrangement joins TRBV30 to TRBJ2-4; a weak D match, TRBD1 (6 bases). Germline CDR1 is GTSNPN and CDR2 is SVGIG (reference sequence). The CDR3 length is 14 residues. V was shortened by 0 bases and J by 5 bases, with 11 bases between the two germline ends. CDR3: CAWSVPPGENIQYF. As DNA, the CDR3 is TGTGCCTGGAGTGTCCCCCCAGGGGAAAACATTCAGTACTTC. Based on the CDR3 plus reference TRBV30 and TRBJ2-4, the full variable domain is SQTIHQWPATLVQPVGSPLSLECTVEGTSNPNLYWYRQAAGRGLQLLFYSVGIGQISSEVPQNLSASRPQDRQFILSSKKLLLSDSGFYLCAWSVPPGENIQYFGAGTRLSVL.

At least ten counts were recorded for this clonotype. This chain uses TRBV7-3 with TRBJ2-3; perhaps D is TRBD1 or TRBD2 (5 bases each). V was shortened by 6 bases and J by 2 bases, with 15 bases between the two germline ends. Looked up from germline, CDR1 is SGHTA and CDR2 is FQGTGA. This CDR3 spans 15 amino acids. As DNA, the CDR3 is TGTGCCAGCAGTCCGGGACGAGAAATCACAGATACGCAGTATTTT. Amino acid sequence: CASSPGREITDTQYF. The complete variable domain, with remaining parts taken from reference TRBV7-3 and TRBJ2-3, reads GAGVSQTPSNKVTEKGKYVELRCDPISGHTALYWYRQSLGQGPEFLIYFQGTGAADDSGLPNDRFFAVRPEGSVSTLKIQRTERGDSAVYLCASSPGREITDTQYFGPGTRLTVL.

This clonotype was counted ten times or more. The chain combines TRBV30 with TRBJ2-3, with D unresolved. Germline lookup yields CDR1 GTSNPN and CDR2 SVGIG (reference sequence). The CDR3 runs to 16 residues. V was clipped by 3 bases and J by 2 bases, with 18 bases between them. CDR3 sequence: CAWSAGLGRNTDTQYF. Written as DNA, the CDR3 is TGTGCCTGGAGCGCCGGCCTCGGTAGGAACACAGATACGCAGTATTTT.

CDR3 amino acids: CASSLVPQSASGGYNEQFF. The DNA of the CDR3 is TGCGCCAGCAGCTTGGTGCCTCAGTCGGCTAGCGGTGGGTACAATGAGCAGTTCTTC. This chain uses TRBV5-1 with TRBJ2-1, with TRBD2 matching 7 bases. Per the germline V gene, CDR1 is SGHRS and CDR2 is YFSETQ. The CDR3 length is 19 residues. V was pared by 0 bases and J by 4 bases, with 16 bases of the junction left unmatched.

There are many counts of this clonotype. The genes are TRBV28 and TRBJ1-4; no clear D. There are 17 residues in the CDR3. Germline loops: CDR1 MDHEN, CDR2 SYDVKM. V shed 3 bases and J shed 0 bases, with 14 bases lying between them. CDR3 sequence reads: CASSLGISVATNEKLFF. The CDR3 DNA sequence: TGTGCCAGCAGTTTGGGAATTAGCGTTGCAACTAATGAAAAACTGTTTTTT.

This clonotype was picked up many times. The CDR3 loop reads CSARWTSGSDTQYF. DNA for the CDR3: TGCAGTGCTAGATGGACTAGCGGGAGTGATACGCAGTATTTT. The chain combines TRBV20-1 with TRBJ2-3; 13 positions match TRBD2. This CDR3 has 14 amino acids. Germline V gene lookup returns CDR1 DFQATT and CDR2 SNEGSKA (reference sequence). J lost 6 bases, V lost 2 bases, and 2 bases had no gene match.

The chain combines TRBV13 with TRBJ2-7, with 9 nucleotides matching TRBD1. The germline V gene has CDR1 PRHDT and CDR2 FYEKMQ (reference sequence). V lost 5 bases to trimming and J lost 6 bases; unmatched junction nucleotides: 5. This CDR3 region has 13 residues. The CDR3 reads CASSPQTGGEQYF. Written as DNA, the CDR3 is TGTGCCAGCAGCCCACAGACAGGGGGCGAGCAGTACTTC.

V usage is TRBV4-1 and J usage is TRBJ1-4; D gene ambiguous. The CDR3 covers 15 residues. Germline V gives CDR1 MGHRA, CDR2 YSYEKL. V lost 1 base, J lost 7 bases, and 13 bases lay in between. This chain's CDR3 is CASSQGISGGEKLFF. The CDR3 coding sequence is TGCGCCAGCAGCCAAGGAATAAGTGGCGGTGAAAAACTGTTTTTT.

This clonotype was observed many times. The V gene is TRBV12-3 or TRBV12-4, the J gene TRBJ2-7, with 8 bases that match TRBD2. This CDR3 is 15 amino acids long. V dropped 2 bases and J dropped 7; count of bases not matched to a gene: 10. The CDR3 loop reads CASSLKTSVPGEQYF. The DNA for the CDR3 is TGTGCCAGCAGTTTAAAGACTAGCGTCCCGGGGGAGCAGTACTTC.

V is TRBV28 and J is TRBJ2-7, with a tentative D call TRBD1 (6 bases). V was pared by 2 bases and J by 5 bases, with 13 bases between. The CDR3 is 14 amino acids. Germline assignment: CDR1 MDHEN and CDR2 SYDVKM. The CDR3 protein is CASSLVAGDHEQYF. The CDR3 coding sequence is TGTGCCAGCAGTTTAGTGGCAGGGGACCACGAGCAGTACTTC.

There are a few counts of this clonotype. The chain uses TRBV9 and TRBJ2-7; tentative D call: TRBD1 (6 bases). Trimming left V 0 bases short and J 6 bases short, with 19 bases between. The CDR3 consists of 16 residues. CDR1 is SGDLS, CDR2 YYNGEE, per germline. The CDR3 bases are TGTGCCAGCAGCGTAGCTGAGGCAGGGGCCCTAGGCGAGCAGTACTTC. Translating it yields CASSVAEAGALGEQYF.

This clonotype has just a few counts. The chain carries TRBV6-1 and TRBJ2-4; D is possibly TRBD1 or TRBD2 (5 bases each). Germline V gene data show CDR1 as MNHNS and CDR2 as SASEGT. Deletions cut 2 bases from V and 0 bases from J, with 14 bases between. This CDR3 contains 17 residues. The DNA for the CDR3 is TGTGCCAGCAGTGAAATAGCGACAGCTCTAGCCAAAAACATTCAGTACTTC. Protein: CASSEIATALAKNIQYF.

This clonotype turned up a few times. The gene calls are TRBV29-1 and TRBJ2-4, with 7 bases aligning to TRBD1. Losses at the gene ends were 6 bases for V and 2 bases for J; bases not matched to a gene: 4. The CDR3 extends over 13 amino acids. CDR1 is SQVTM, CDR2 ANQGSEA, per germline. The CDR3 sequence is CSVLTGTKNIQYF. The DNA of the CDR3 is TGCAGCGTACTGACAGGGACCAAAAACATTCAGTACTTC.